Listed here are 20 T cell receptor beta chains from one sample, sequenced in a study of monozygotic twins with inflammatory bowel disease. TCRdb re-called the 5' RACE reads, yielding one record per CDR3 amino acid sequence without DNA. Its listing shows 110,000 to 150,000 distinct CDR3 sequences. Specimen: blood. The receptors derive from a human donor with ulcerative colitis or Crohn's disease, or a healthy co-twin of an affected twin (not recorded which).

The chain links TRBV4-2 to TRBJ1-2; TCRdb's D call, TRBD1, is unchecked because there is no DNA. Germline assignment: CDR1 LGHNA and CDR2 YNFKEQ. CDR3 size: 14 residues. This CDR3 reads CASSQGGLGSGYTF.

The chain carries TRBV15 and TRBJ2-7; checking the TCRdb D call of TRBD2 is not possible without DNA. CDR1 and CDR2 (germline): LNHNV, YYDKDF (reference sequence). The CDR3 contains 15 residues. CDR3 in amino acids: CATSRDTGRIDEQYF. The full variable domain, in which reference TRBV15 and TRBJ2-7 provide the parts outside the CDR3, is DAMVIQNPRYQVTQFGKPVTLSCSQTLNHNVMYWYQQKSSQAPKLLFHYYDKDFNNEADTPDNFQSRRPNTSFCFLDIRSPGLGDTAMYLCATSRDTGRIDEQYFGPGTRLTVT.

The J gene is TRBJ2-5, the V gene TRBV24-1; the D gene TCRdb calls, TRBD2, cannot be checked with no DNA. CDR1 KGHDR and CDR2 SFDVKD come from the germline V gene. CDR3 length equals 13 residues. CDR3 in amino acids: CATSSQEGETQYF.

The chain combines TRBV5-4 with TRBJ1-2; no DNA is available, so the TRBD1 call from TCRdb remains unchecked. The CDR3 has 14 residues. The germline CDR1 and CDR2 sequences are SGHNT and YYREEE (reference sequence). The chain's CDR3 is CASSLGQGYYGYTF.

The chain joins TRBV14 to TRBJ2-3; TCRdb outputs TRBD2, but without DNA this stays unchecked. This CDR3 has 16 residues. Germline V gene data show CDR1 as SGHDN and CDR2 as FVKESK. The CDR3 reads CASSPLASGNSDTQYF.

V and J are TRBV6-1 and TRBJ2-7; the D call from TCRdb, TRBD2, cannot be confirmed without DNA. Germline CDR1 is MNHNS and CDR2 is SASEGT. This CDR3 is 14 amino acids long. CDR3 in amino acids: CASSTREPPYEQYF.

The genes are TRBV19 and TRBJ2-1; the D call from TCRdb, TRBD2, cannot be confirmed without DNA. Germline V lookup: CDR1 LNHDA, CDR2 SQIVND (reference sequence). The CDR3 extends over 16 amino acids. The CDR3 loop reads CASSIRRERSNEEQFF. Combining the CDR3 with reference TRBV19 and TRBJ2-1 gives the whole variable domain DGGITQSPKYLFRKEGQNVTLSCEQNLNHDAMYWYRQDPGQGLRLIYYSQIVNDFQKGDIAEGYSVSREKKESFPLTVTSAQKNPTAFYLCASSIRRERSNEEQFFGPGTRLTVL.

The chain combines TRBV7-3 with TRBJ2-3; the TCRdb D gene call, TRBD2, has no DNA to confirm it. Per the germline V gene, CDR1 is SGHTA and CDR2 is FQGTGA. CDR3 size: 14 residues. CDR3 sequence reads: CASSSLAGEDTQYF.

The chain is built from TRBV19 and TRBJ1-1; the D call of TRBD1 rests on TCRdb alone, since no DNA is present to check it. Germline V gene lookup returns CDR1 LNHDA and CDR2 SQIVND (reference sequence). This CDR3 contains 13 residues. The CDR3 loop reads CASSISPSFEAFF.

The J gene is TRBJ1-1, the V gene TRBV5-1; the TCRdb call, TRBD1, lacks DNA for checking. The CDR3 length is 16 residues. The germline CDR1 and CDR2 sequences are SGHRS and YFSETQ. CDR3 protein: CASSLITGAMDTEAFF.

This CDR3 reads CASRPEPSGRRNEQFF. The chain couples TRBV5-4 to TRBJ2-1; there is no DNA to check the TCRdb D call of TRBD2. Germline values: CDR1 SGHNT, CDR2 YYREEE (reference sequence). The CDR3 loop spans 16 amino acids.

The gene calls are TRBV12-5 and TRBJ2-3; TCRdb designates TRBD2, a call that cannot be tested without DNA. The CDR3 contains 16 residues. Looked up from germline, CDR1 is LGHNT and CDR2 is FRNRAP. The CDR3 region is CASGPGTSGGTDAQYF.

The chain combines TRBV19 with TRBJ2-1; the TCRdb D gene call, TRBD2, has no DNA to confirm it. CDR3 length equals 14 residues. Germline CDR1 and CDR2: LNHDA and SQIVND (reference sequence). The chain's CDR3 is CASSGLAGVNEQFF.

This chain joins TRBV7-9 and TRBJ1-4. CDR3 length: 12 residues. CDR1 is SEHNR, CDR2 FQNEAQ, per germline (reference sequence). The CDR3 protein is CASLVSSEKLFF.

The chain couples TRBV7-2 to TRBJ2-5; the TCRdb D gene call, TRBD1, has no DNA to confirm it. CDR1 and CDR2 from the germline V gene are SGHTA and FQGNSA. CDR3 size: 13 residues. The CDR3: CASSLQGQETQYF.

V gene TRBV10-3 combines with J gene TRBJ1-5. CDR3 length: 12 amino acids. Germline lookup yields CDR1 ENHRY and CDR2 SYGVKD. CDR3 region: CAISEVNQPQHF.

The chain recombines TRBV7-3 with TRBJ2-2; absent DNA, TCRdb's TRBD1 call cannot be checked. This CDR3 spans 16 amino acids. Germline CDR1 and CDR2: SGHTA and FQGTGA. The CDR3: CASSAGQGGWTGELFF. Full variable domain (remainder filled in from reference TRBV7-3 and TRBJ2-2): GAGVSQTPSNKVTEKGKYVELRCDPISGHTALYWYRQSLGQGPEFLIYFQGTGAADDSGLPNDRFFAVRPEGSVSTLKIQRTERGDSAVYLCASSAGQGGWTGELFFGEGSRLTVL.

This chain joins TRBV18 and TRBJ2-7. The CDR3 is 17 residues long. Germline V gene lookup returns CDR1 KGHSH and CDR2 LQKENI. This CDR3 is CASSPLGPDPVSYEQYF.

The chain employs TRBV4-2 and TRBJ2-5; the TCRdb call, TRBD1, lacks DNA for checking. Looked up from germline, CDR1 is LGHNA and CDR2 is YNFKEQ. This CDR3 region has 14 residues. The CDR3 sequence: CASRGDRGQETQYF.

The chain has TRBV21-1 and TRBJ2-5; the D call from TCRdb, TRBD2, cannot be confirmed without DNA. TRBV21-1 is a recognized pseudogene. This CDR3 spans 20 amino acids. CDR3 sequence reads: CASSKGGRLAGDQIGETQYF.